The source of this TCR beta chain is a study of cytotoxic CD8 clonotypes in ibrutinib-treated CLL (dated by TCRdb to 2020 to 2023). General notes on the study: The cohort included about 15 treatment-naive and about a dozen relapsed/refractory patients; approximately 17 were IGHV unmutated. Samples averaged approximately 260,000 productive templates and more than 85,000 productive rearrangements. Responses were partial in roughly 24 patients and complete in 2; after median approximately 67 months follow-up, some 15 stayed in remission and some twelve progressed. Longitudinal samples were available for about 30% of the roughly 86 trial participants. Cryopreserved peripheral blood mononuclear cells were collected before treatment, at response, and at either disease progression or sustained remission. Patients were still on ibrutinib when every remission and progressive disease sample was collected. Samples at response were collected after a median of about 11 months of treatment, with a range of about 6 to 40 months.

What the study reported, not specific to this receptor: Sampling times were not matched between patients in sustained remission and patients whose disease was progressing, and lymph node repertoires were not examined. Public clonotypes were rare and either contracted or stayed stable during treatment, and the rise in clonality at ibrutinib response reflected the expansion of private clonotypes. Baseline clonality was found to be higher than that of age-matched healthy donors and was strongly correlated with circulating CD8+ T-cell counts. Clonality increased at ibrutinib response, stayed stable in sustained remission, and fell back toward baseline at progression.

This clone was counted between two and nine times. What antigen it recognizes has not been identified. The sample holds no much larger clone one base away, and base qualities are not on file. From cysteine to phenylalanine, the CDR3 is 13 amino acids long. The entry retains the CDR3 DNA only, 39 bases that are in frame from base 1. V lost 2 bases and J lost 1 base; the stretch between them is 5 bases long. Based on the germline V gene (reference sequence), the CDR1 and CDR2 sequences are SEHNR and FQNEAQ. What the time point label conveys for this sample: approximately eleven months on ibrutinib. For TCR beta library preparation, roughly 2.2 micrograms of genomic DNA was extracted from cryopreserved PBMCs. Longitudinal blood samples from CLL patients on ibrutinib monotherapy underwent high-throughput TCR beta sequencing. The patients took part in an open-label, single-center phase 2 trial of ibrutinib monotherapy.

The goal of deep resolution MiSeq sequencing was a depth between 1 in 1 million and 1 in 200,000 T cells, and coverage averaged 10x per clonotype. TCR beta libraries were generated with the immunoSEQ hsTCRB Kit. The authors' pipeline ran thus. The data were analyzed with ImmunoSEQ Analyzer and ImmunoSEQ Data Assistant, and V, D and J gene assignments followed IMGT definitions. Clonality, which ranges from 0 to 1, was calculated as one minus the normalized Shannon entropy of productive rearrangement frequencies. Only overrepresented clonotypes making up at least 0.05% of each patient's repertoire were included in the public clonotype analysis. Some 13 age-matched healthy donor repertoires from immuneACCESS were used as controls for clonality. Held by TCRdb, this immuneACCESS table contains in-frame sequences only and omits some clones. Under half of the omission traces to an unresolved V gene where checked; the cause of the rest is unknown. V, J and clone size derive from that table, while D and trimming were established from the DNA sequence. The sample records about 43,000 clones, around 73% of which are singletons. The top ten clones comprise about 13% of the sample.

The sequence was obtained from a human donor with chronic lymphocytic leukemia. The sequence is built from TRBV7-9 and TRBJ1-1; a tentative D match to TRBD1 spans 5 bases. Material: PBMCs, obtained after 12 months of ibrutinib treatment. The CDR3 region: CASSLTGNTEAFF. The DNA sequence is given as TGTGCCAGCAGCTTAACAGGGAACACTGAAGCTTTCTTT.